The clone carrying this T cell receptor beta chain was observed a handful of times. In TCRdb, the RT-PCR reads were re-called with MiXCR into one record per CDR3 protein. The sample lists hundreds of thousands of distinct CDR3 sequences, approximately 16% occurring once. This sample was included in a study of patients and donors after allogeneic stem cell transplantation. CDR3 size: 17 residues. Germline V CDR1 and CDR2: SGHRS, YFSETQ. Losses at the gene ends were 2 bases for V and 5 bases for J; bases not matched to a gene: 14. The clonotype originates from a human donor who was either an allogeneic HSCT recipient or a stem cell or donor lymphocyte infusion donor (not recorded which). It is not recorded whose cells these are; they may come from a transplant donor. The specimen was blood, either unsorted or a sorted T cell fraction (not recorded which). V gene TRBV5-1 combines with J gene TRBJ2-3; 7 nucleotides agree with TRBD2. The CDR3 DNA is TGCGCCAGCAGCTTTGGGACTATGGCGGGAACGGGAGATACGCAGTATTTT. This gives the protein CASSFGTMAGTGDTQYF.